This T cell receptor (beta chain) was identified in a study of T cell changes during pregnancy in multiple sclerosis. The CDR3 covers 14 residues. The J segment lost 1 base and the V segment lost 1 base, leaving 0 bases of the junction unmatched. Germline CDR1 MNHNY, CDR2 SVGAGI (reference sequence). Assay used: immunoSEQ multiplex PCR; TCRdb lists only in-frame clones, some missing. The table has approximately 73,000 clones, 90% to 95% seen once. This material consisted of CD4+ T cells from peripheral blood mononuclear cells, taken before pregnancy. This sequence joins TRBV6-6 and TRBJ2-7; TRBD1 matches 8 bases. The clonotype was recovered from a female donor with multiple sclerosis, enrolled in a pregnancy study. CDR3 amino acids: CASSYWDRSYEQYF. CDR3 in DNA: TGTGCCAGCAGTTACTGGGACAGGTCCTACGAGCAGTACTTC.